Sequencing of this TCR beta chain was carried out in a study of blood T cell repertoires in COVID-19. Study as a whole: T cells, B-cell-depleted T cells, or PBMCs provided the cDNA or gDNA that served as material.

Repertoires were generated with immunoSEQ multiplex PCR, while TCRdb's copy carries only in-frame clones and drops some. Among 130,000 to 150,000 clones listed, around 80% were seen once. This sequence was found in an older man with acute or convalescent COVID-19. What was sequenced was peripheral blood.

The CDR3 reads CASSVVGDAEAFF. The DNA for the CDR3 is TGTGCCAGCAGCGTAGTCGGAGACGCTGAAGCTTTCTTT. The chain uses TRBV9 and TRBJ1-1, with D unclear. The V gene's germline CDR1 is SGDLS and CDR2 YYNGEE. The CDR3 sequence is 13 residues long. With 0 bases removed from V and 6 bases from J, the gap between germline ends came to 9 bases.